A selection of T cell receptor beta chains follows, all from one sample in a study of T cell changes during pregnancy in multiple sclerosis. Only in-frame clones appear in the TCRdb table, and some are missing; sequencing was by immunoSEQ multiplex PCR. The repertoire holds over 70,000 clones, approximately 95% seen once, with roughly 4.5% in the top ten. Sequencing was performed on peripheral blood, taken in the first trimester of pregnancy. These receptor sequences come from a female donor with multiple sclerosis, enrolled in a pregnancy study. Each CDR3 is given with its conserved first and last residue. Each record gives: V gene, clone size, D gene, J gene, CDR3 protein, CDR3 DNA. A D gene is named only where the DNA matches it firmly. A clone size is listed for some rows: how often the clone was seen (once, few, many), or a class if it is expanded.

TRBV28	.	.	TRBJ1-2	CASSPADGQPYGYTF	TGTGCCAGCAGTCCAGCGGATGGACAGCCCTATGGCTACACCTTC
TRBV19	.	.	TRBJ1-5	CASSNPNRVQPQHF	TGTGCCAGTAGTAATCCTAATCGGGTTCAGCCCCAGCATTTT
TRBV27	.	TRBD2	TRBJ2-7	CASSFRASGGDEQYF	TGTGCCAGCAGTTTCCGGGCTAGCGGGGGCGACGAGCAGTACTTC
TRBV6-5	.	.	TRBJ1-1	CASSYVPIIGTEAFF	TGTGCCAGCAGTTACGTTCCTATAATTGGCACTGAAGCTTTCTTT
TRBV6-5	.	TRBD1	TRBJ2-1	CASSYAGGTEQFF	TGTGCCAGCAGTTATGCAGGGGGCACTGAGCAGTTCTTC
TRBV19	.	.	TRBJ1-1	CASSIGPGLNTEAFF	TGTGCCAGTAGTATAGGTCCAGGACTCAACACTGAAGCTTTCTTT
TRBV9	.	TRBD2	TRBJ2-3	CASSVEGAGGPDTQYF	TGTGCCAGCAGCGTAGAAGGGGCGGGGGGCCCAGATACGCAGTATTTT
TRBV11-3	.	.	TRBJ2-1	CASSLPARGSDEQFF	TGTGCCAGCAGCTTACCCGCCCGGGGAAGCGATGAGCAGTTCTTC
TRBV2	.	TRBD2	TRBJ2-3	CASTGGAASTDTQYF	TGTGCCAGCACGGGGGGGGCAGCTAGCACAGATACGCAGTATTTT
TRBV6-5	.	TRBD1	TRBJ2-7	CASKHDRGIYEQYF	TGTGCCAGCAAGCACGACAGGGGGATCTACGAGCAGTACTTC
TRBV14	.	.	TRBJ1-1	CASSQEWGPAFF	TGTGCCAGCAGCCAAGAGTGGGGGCCCGCTTTCTTT
TRBV18	.	TRBD1	TRBJ2-6	CASSPQSGQGAPGANVLTF	TGTGCCAGCTCACCACAGAGCGGACAGGGGGCCCCTGGGGCCAACGTCCTGACTTTC
TRBV5-8	many	TRBD1	TRBJ1-4	CASSLRGQADEKLFF	TGTGCCAGCAGCTTGAGGGGACAGGCGGATGAAAAACTGTTTTTT
TRBV19	.	.	TRBJ1-2	CASSMKGIDGYTF	TGTGCCAGTAGTATGAAGGGGATAGATGGCTACACCTTC
TRBV19	medium-sized	.	TRBJ2-1	CASSIQGNEQFF	TGTGCCAGTAGTATCCAGGGAAATGAGCAGTTCTTC
TRBV19	.	TRBD1	TRBJ2-7	CASKYRGTGPYEQYF	TGTGCCAGTAAATACAGAGGGACAGGACCCTACGAGCAGTACTTC
TRBV13	.	.	TRBJ1-2	CASSPQWAYGYTF	TGTGCCAGCAGCCCCCAGTGGGCCTATGGCTACACCTTC
TRBV5-1	.	.	TRBJ2-5	CASTRTSGKETQYF	TGCGCCAGCACCCGTACGTCAGGGAAAGAGACCCAGTACTTC
TRBV9	.	TRBD1	TRBJ2-1	CASSVQGAPAVEQFF	TGTGCCAGCAGCGTACAGGGGGCCCCAGCAGTTGAGCAGTTCTTC
TRBV2	.	.	TRBJ1-4	CASRVIGEEGEKLFF	TGTGCCAGCAGAGTCATAGGGGAAGAAGGAGAAAAACTGTTTTTT
TRBV19	.	TRBD2	TRBJ2-5	CASSTAGAGAVETQYF	TGTGCCAGTAGTACCGCCGGAGCGGGGGCCGTAGAGACCCAGTACTTC
TRBV19	.	.	TRBJ2-2	CASSIQPGHSGGELFF	TGTGCCAGTTCGATCCAACCGGGACACTCCGGGGGGGAGCTGTTTTTT
TRBV2	.	.	TRBJ1-5	CASGGSDRPFQPQHF	TGTGCCAGCGGAGGCTCTGACAGGCCATTTCAGCCCCAGCATTTT